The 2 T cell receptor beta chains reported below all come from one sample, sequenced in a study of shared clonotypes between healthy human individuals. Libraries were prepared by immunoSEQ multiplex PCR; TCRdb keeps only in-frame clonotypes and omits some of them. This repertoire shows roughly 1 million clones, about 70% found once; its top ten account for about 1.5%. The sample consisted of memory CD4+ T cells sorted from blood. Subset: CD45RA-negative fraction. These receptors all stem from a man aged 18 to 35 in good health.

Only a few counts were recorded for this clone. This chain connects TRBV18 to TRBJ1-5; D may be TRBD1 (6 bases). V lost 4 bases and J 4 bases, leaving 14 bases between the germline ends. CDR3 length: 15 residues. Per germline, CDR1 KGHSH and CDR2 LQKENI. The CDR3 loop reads CASSLSKGGNQPQHF. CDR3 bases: TGTGCCAGCTCACTCTCCAAGGGGGGAAATCAGCCCCAGCATTTT.

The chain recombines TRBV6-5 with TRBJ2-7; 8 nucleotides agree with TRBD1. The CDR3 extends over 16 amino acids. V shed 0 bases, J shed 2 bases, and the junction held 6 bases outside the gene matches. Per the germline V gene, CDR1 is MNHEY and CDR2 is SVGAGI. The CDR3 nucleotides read TGTGCCAGCAGTTACTCGACGGCAGGGGGCACCTACGAGCAGTACTTC. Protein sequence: CASSYSTAGGTYEQYF.